The T cell receptor beta chain under discussion was sequenced for a study of early T cells in non-severe SARS-CoV-2 infection. There are many counts of this clonotype. TCRdb re-called the 5' RACE reads through MiXCR, storing one row per CDR3 protein. The top ten hold roughly 8.3% of the sample, which has tens of thousands of distinct CDR3 sequences, approximately 13% seen once. Germline V gene lookup returns CDR1 SGHVS and CDR2 FNYEAQ. This CDR3 is built from 15 residues. With V trimmed by 5 bases and J by 5 bases, 11 bases remained unmatched. The V call is TRBV7-6, the J call TRBJ1-1; 7 bases align to TRBD1. Sequencing used whole blood. This clonotype originated in an adult who was a healthcare worker with PCR-confirmed SARS-CoV-2 infection or an uninfected control (not recorded which). The CDR3 DNA is TGTGCCAGCAGCCCGAGACCAGGGGGTGAGACTGAAGCTTTCTTT. Its translation: CASSPRPGGETEAFF.